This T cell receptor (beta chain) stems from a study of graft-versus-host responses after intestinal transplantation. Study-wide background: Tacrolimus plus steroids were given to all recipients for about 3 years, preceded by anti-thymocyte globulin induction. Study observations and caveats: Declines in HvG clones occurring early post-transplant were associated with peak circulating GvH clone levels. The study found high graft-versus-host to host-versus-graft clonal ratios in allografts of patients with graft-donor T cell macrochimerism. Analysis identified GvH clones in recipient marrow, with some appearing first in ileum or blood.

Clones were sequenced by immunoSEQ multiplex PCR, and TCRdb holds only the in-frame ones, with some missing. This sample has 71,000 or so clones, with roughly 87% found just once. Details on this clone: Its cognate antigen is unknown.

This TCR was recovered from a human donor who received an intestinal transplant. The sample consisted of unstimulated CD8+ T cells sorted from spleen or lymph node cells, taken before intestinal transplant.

CDR3 bases: TGTGCCAGCAGGCCTCTTACAGGGAATACGCAGTATTTT. Translating it yields CASRPLTGNTQYF. The genes are TRBV2 and TRBJ2-3; a possible D gene is TRBD1 (6 bases). Trimming cost V 6 bases and J 7 bases, with 14 bases left between them. The CDR3 extends over 13 amino acids. Germline V gene lookup returns CDR1 SNHLY and CDR2 FYNNEI.